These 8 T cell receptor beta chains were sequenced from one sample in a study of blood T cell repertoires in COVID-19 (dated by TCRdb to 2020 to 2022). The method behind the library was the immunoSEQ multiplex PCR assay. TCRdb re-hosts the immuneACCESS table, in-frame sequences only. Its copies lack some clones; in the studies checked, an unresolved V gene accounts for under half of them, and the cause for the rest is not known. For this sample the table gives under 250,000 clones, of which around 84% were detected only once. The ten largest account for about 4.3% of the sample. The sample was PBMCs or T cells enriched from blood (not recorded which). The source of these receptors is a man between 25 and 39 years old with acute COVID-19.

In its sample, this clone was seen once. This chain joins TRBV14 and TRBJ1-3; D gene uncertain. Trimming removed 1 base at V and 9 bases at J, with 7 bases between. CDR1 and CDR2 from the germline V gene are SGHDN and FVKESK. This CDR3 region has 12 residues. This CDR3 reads CASSQVTGTIYF. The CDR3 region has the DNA TGTGCCAGCAGCCAAGTCACGGGCACCATATATTTT.

CDR3 sequence: CASSQVRDWSEAFF. The CDR3 nucleotides read TGTGCCAGCAGCCAAGTGAGGGACTGGTCTGAAGCTTTCTTT. The J gene is TRBJ1-1, the V gene TRBV3-1 (or the pseudogene TRBV3-2), with TRBD1 as a possible D gene (5 bases). The CDR3 spans 14 residues. V lost 1 base and J lost 6, with 12 bases in between. The germline CDR1 and CDR2 sequences are LGHDT and YNNKEL (reference sequence).

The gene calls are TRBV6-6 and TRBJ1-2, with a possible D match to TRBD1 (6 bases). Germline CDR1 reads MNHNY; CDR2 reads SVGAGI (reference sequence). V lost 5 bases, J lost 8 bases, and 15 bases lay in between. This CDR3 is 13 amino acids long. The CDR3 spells CASSPQGRGGYTF. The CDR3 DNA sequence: TGTGCCAGCAGTCCTCAGGGAAGGGGGGGCTACACCTTC.

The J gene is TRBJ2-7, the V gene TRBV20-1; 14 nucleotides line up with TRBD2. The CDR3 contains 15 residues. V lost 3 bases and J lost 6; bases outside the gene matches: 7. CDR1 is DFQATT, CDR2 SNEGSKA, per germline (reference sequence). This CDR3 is CSASPTSGGASEQYF. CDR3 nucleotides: TGCAGTGCTAGTCCGACTAGCGGGGGGGCCAGCGAGCAGTACTTC.

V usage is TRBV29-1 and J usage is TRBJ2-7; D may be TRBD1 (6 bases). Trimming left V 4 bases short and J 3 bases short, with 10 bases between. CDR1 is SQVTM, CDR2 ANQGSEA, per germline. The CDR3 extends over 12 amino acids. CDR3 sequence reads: CSVVEDSYEQYF. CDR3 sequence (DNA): TGCAGCGTTGTAGAGGACAGCTACGAGCAGTACTTC.

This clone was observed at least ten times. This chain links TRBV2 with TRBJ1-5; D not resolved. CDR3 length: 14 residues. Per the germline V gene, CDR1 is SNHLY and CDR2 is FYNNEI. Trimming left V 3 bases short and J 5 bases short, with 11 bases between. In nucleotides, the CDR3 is TGTGCCAGCAGTGATATCGGTACTTATCAGCCCCAGCATTTT. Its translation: CASSDIGTYQPQHF.

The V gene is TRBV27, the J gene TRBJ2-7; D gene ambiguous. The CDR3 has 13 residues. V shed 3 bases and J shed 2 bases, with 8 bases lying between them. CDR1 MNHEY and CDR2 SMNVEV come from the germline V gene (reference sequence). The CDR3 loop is CASSFGSPYEQYF. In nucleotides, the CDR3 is TGTGCCAGCAGTTTTGGCTCCCCCTACGAGCAGTACTTC.

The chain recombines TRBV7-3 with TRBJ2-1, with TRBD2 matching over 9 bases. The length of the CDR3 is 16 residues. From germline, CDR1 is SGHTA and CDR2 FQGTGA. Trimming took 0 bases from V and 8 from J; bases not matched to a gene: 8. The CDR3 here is CASSLTAGGPEDEQFF. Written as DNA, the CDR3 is TGTGCCAGCAGCTTAACTGCGGGGGGGCCGGAGGATGAGCAGTTCTTC.